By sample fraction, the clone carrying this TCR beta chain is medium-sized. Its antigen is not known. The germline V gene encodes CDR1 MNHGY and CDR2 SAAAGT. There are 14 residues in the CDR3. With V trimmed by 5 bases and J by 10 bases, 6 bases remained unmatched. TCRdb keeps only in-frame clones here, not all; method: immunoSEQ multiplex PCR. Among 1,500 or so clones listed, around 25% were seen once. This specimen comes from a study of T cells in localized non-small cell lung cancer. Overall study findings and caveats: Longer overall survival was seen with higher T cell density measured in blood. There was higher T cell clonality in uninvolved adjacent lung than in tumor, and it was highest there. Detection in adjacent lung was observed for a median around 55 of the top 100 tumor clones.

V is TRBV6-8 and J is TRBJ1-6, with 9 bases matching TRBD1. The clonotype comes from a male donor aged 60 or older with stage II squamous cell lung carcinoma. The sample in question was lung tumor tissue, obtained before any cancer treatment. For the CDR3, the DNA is TGTGCCAGCAGTGAGGACAGGGGTGGATCACCCCTCCACTTT. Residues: CASSEDRGGSPLHF.